This T cell receptor (beta chain) stems from a study of human T cells and chemical hapten exposure (dated by TCRdb to the early 2020s). Study-level background: Libraries were pooled for sequencing, and per-sample TCR yields varied mainly because of small differences in library volumes within the pool. This study followed changes in the peripheral blood TCR repertoire in vivo during primary and secondary sensitization of alopecia patients to the hapten diphenylcyclopropenone (DPC). For every blood RNA sample, sequencing covered both the TCR alpha and TCR beta chains. Study-wide findings and limitations: After repeated subsampling, the strength of the expansion versus patch-test correlation and the threshold at which it became significant changed. DPC sensitization did not change how many TCRs were above 1 in 1000 frequency, and no evidence was found of alterations in global repertoire structure.

The germline V and J ends show losses of 4 bases and 1 base respectively, and no gene match explains 8 bases of the junction. The CDR3 spans 16 residues, from the cysteine through the phenylalanine. Only the CDR3 portion is preserved as DNA: 48 bases, with reading frame beginning at the first base. CDR1 and CDR2 are read off the germline V gene as SNHLY and FYNNEI. The library came from RACE. TCRdb names NextSeq 500 as the instrument used. Library preparation attached unique molecular identifiers to individual cDNA molecules for quantitative, reproducible TCR counting. The authors' pipeline ran thus. A median of around 100,000 TCRs per sample was observed, with a range of about 20,000 to 700,000. The Decombinator software suite was used to annotate V, J and CDR3 in the TCR reads. For PS versus PT1 abundance plots, all samples were subsampled to the same number of TCRs (28,000). Expanded TCRs were defined as absent before sensitization and observed at least eight times at the 2-week time point. Clones were called with MiXCR by TCRdb after fastp trimmed the public reads at Q25, and only in-frame beta chains were retained. Every CDR3 protein is listed once, alongside the most common genes and DNA of its rows. TCRdb, not the original authors, processed these V and J calls. Counted in this sample were about 77,000 distinct CDR3 sequences; 8.5% to 9.5% of them appeared once. Jointly, the top ten make up 1.7% of the sample.

This clonotype was counted only a few times. The target of this receptor is not known. Base qualities were left out, and no much larger clone turns up one base away. This specimen's time point label, per the study, means: healthy volunteer bleed at 6 weeks. Total RNA was extracted from unfractionated whole blood collected in Tempus Blood RNA tubes. As TCR sequencing controls, five or six healthy volunteers were used, with blood taken at day 0, 2 weeks and 6 weeks. This sequence uses TRBV2 and TRBJ2-3, and 7 junctional nucleotides match TRBD1. Specimen: whole blood. The clonotype comes from a female donor in good health. Some clones in this sample may be carry-over from other donors' samples. CDR3 protein: CASSVIGGAGTDTQYF. The nucleotides read TGTGCCAGCAGTGTTATAGGGGGCGCGGGCACAGATACGCAGTATTTT. The full variable domain, completed from the reference TRBV2 and TRBJ2-3 proteins outside the CDR3, reads EPEVTQTPSHQVTQMGQEVILRCVPISNHLYFYWYRQILGQKVEFLVSFYNNEISEKSEIFDDQFSVERPDGSNFTLKIRSTKLEDSAMYFCASSVIGGAGTDTQYFGPGTRLTVL.